Sequencing of this T cell receptor (beta chain) was carried out in a study of regulatory T cells in long-lasting Graves disease. The germline gives CDR1 SGHTS, CDR2 YDEGEE. The CDR3 sequence is 14 residues long. HTBI primers from iRepertoire and Arm-PCR of CDR3 regions yielded the TCR beta libraries. The authors' processing: Samples collectively showed approximately 62 TRBV and roughly 15 TRBJ segments. TCRdb recomputed calls from the multiplex PCR reads with MiXCR, one row per CDR3 protein. The V and J calls and clone size come from TCRdb's table, not from the authors' own analysis. The sample yields roughly 560,000 distinct CDR3 sequences, approximately 12% seen once. Time point indicated: newly diagnosed GD, antithyroid drugs for less than 3 months. Construction of the TCR library relied on RNA isolated from PBMCs. Worth noting for this clonotype: The junction shows a germline mismatch at one end, possibly a read error.

In addition, the sample was reused for a study of T cells in Graves' hyperthyroidism and ophthalmopathy. That source reports: Patients counted as stable if ophthalmopathy did not develop within 18 months. The HTBI primer set drove a first-round RT-PCR of the TCR CDR3.

This clonotype was sampled from a woman in her twenties or thirties with Graves disease. The specimen was peripheral blood mononuclear cells (PBMCs), collected at new diagnosis, from a patient treated with antithyroid drugs. The J gene is TRBJ2-1, the V gene TRBV5-8; 11 nucleotides match TRBD2. Written as DNA, the CDR3 is TGTGTCAGCAGCCTAACTAGCGGGAGCAATGAGCAGTTCTTC. Protein: CVSSLTSGSNEQFF. Drawing the rest from reference TRBV5-8 and TRBJ2-1, the complete variable domain is EAGVTQSPTHLIKTRGQQATLRCSPISGHTSVYWYQQALGLGLQFLLWYDEGEERNRGNFPPRFSGRQFPNYSSELNVNALELEDSALYLCVSSLTSGSNEQFFGPGTRLTVL.